This T cell receptor beta chain was observed in a study of cytomegalovirus exposure and HLA in healthy donors. This clone has more than one count but fewer than ten. PCR primers comprised 60 Vbeta and 13 Jbeta primers. Sequencing was performed with immunoSEQ multiplex PCR; in TCRdb, only in-frame clones are kept and a portion is missing. The sample yields about 140,000 clones, more than 65% seen once. The clonotype was recovered from a young woman in good health and CMV-seronegative. The sample comprised PBMCs.

CDR3 coding DNA: TGTGCCAGCAGTCCAGGTGGGGCGGAGACCCAGTACTTC. Translated: CASSPGGAETQYF. The genes are TRBV6-6 and TRBJ2-5; weak D call: TRBD1 (5 bases). This CDR3 is built from 13 residues. Germline V gives CDR1 MNHNY, CDR2 SVGAGI (reference sequence). The V end was cut by 5 bases, the J end by 5 bases, with 12 bases between.